The present entry profiles one T cell receptor (beta chain) with its context. Profiling relied on immunoSEQ multiplex PCR, and the TCRdb table lists in-frame clones only, not all of them. The sample lists some 52,000 clones, over 70% occurring once. This entry is derived from a study of memory CD4+ T cells and cytomegalovirus serostatus. Study-level background: This sample comes from healthy Belgian adults, eight or nine CMV seropositive, 24 seronegative.

The CDR3 extends over 16 amino acids. V was clipped by 11 bases and J by 7 bases, with 29 bases between them. CDR1 and CDR2 from the germline V gene are MDHEN and SYDVKM. The sort gate was single viable CD3+CD4+CD8-CD45RO+ cells for memory CD4+ T cells. After thawing, CD4+ T cells were positively selected. The receptor was derived from an adult in good health and CMV-seropositive. V and J are TRBV28 and TRBJ2-5, with a possible D match to TRBD2 (5 bases). What was sequenced was memory CD4+ T cells from blood. In DNA form, the CDR3 reads TGTGCCGCCTGCCTAGGCGGAAATCTAGGACGGGGGACCCAGTACTTC. It codes for CAACLGGNLGRGTQYF.